A selection of T cell receptor beta chains follows, all from one sample in a study of radiation and T cells in renal cell carcinoma. Only in-frame clones appear in the TCRdb table, and some are missing; sequencing was by immunoSEQ multiplex PCR. The sample includes 150,000 to 200,000 clones, roughly nine tenths of them seen just once. The sample consisted of blood, taken from a patient whose treatment included radiotherapy and nephrectomy. The receptors derive from a woman aged 45-65 years with renal cell carcinoma. Both conserved end residues are part of each CDR3. Each record gives: clone size, D gene, CDR3 length, J gene, V gene, CDR3 DNA, CDR3 protein. The D gene is left open where the match is weak. Expanded clones are given a class, and other clones once, few, many or no size at all.

abundance: NA
d_gene: NA
len: 13
j_gene: TRBJ2-5
v_gene: TRBV7-2
CDR3nt: TGTGCCAGCAGCGACTCAGGGGCCGAGACCCAGTACTTC
CDR3aa: CASSDSGAETQYF

abundance: NA
d_gene: NA
len: 15
j_gene: TRBJ2-5
v_gene: TRBV2
CDR3nt: TGTGCCAGCAGTTTCCGGGGGGCGGGGACAGGAACCCAGTACTTC
CDR3aa: CASSFRGAGTGTQYF

abundance: few
d_gene: NA
len: 13
j_gene: TRBJ1-6
v_gene: TRBV7-2
CDR3nt: TGTGCCAGCAGCACCAGCCTAGCAACACCCCTCCACTTT
CDR3aa: CASSTSLATPLHF

abundance: NA
d_gene: NA
len: 15
j_gene: TRBJ1-4
v_gene: TRBV9
CDR3nt: TGTGCCAGCAGCGTAGCTTTCGGGTTAGGTGAAAAACTGTTTTTT
CDR3aa: CASSVAFGLGEKLFF

abundance: NA
d_gene: NA
len: 13
j_gene: TRBJ2-7
v_gene: TRBV11-3
CDR3nt: TGTGCCAGCAGCTTAGGGGCATCCTACGAGCAGTACTTC
CDR3aa: CASSLGASYEQYF

abundance: NA
d_gene: NA
len: 12
j_gene: TRBJ1-4
v_gene: TRBV18
CDR3nt: TGTGCCAGCTCAGGGGGGAATGAAAAACTGTTTTTT
CDR3aa: CASSGGNEKLFF

abundance: NA
d_gene: NA
len: 14
j_gene: TRBJ1-6
v_gene: TRBV19
CDR3nt: TGTGCCAGTAGAACCACAGGGCCCAATTCACCCCTCCACTTT
CDR3aa: CASRTTGPNSPLHF

abundance: NA
d_gene: NA
len: 14
j_gene: TRBJ1-1
v_gene: TRBV19
CDR3nt: TGTGCCAGTAGTATAGATCGGAGGCGCACTGAAGCTTTCTTT
CDR3aa: CASSIDRRRTEAFF

abundance: NA
d_gene: NA
len: 14
j_gene: TRBJ2-1
v_gene: TRBV9
CDR3nt: TGTGCCAGCAGCCCAAGTGGGGCCTACAATGAGCAGTTCTTC
CDR3aa: CASSPSGAYNEQFF

abundance: NA
d_gene: TRBD1
len: 17
j_gene: TRBJ1-4
v_gene: TRBV4-2
CDR3nt: TGTGCCAGCAGCCAAGATTGGGGACAGGGTTCGTATGAAAAACTGTTTTTT
CDR3aa: CASSQDWGQGSYEKLFF

abundance: NA
d_gene: NA
len: 15
j_gene: TRBJ1-5
v_gene: TRBV18
CDR3nt: TGTGCCAGCTCCGGCGGGGGGCTGAGCGATCAGCCCCAGCATTTT
CDR3aa: CASSGGGLSDQPQHF

abundance: NA
d_gene: NA
len: 13
j_gene: TRBJ2-7
v_gene: TRBV11-2
CDR3nt: TGTGCCAGCAGCTTCTCGGACAGCTACGAGCAGTACTTC
CDR3aa: CASSFSDSYEQYF

abundance: NA
d_gene: TRBD2
len: 16
j_gene: TRBJ2-1
v_gene: TRBV5-4
CDR3nt: TGTGCCAGCAGCTTGGATCCGCGGGGGAAAGAGGGTGAGCAGTTCTTC
CDR3aa: CASSLDPRGKEGEQFF

abundance: NA
d_gene: NA
len: 14
j_gene: TRBJ2-1
v_gene: TRBV4-3
CDR3nt: TGCGCCAGCAGCCAAGGACTAAACACTAATGAGCAGTTCTTC
CDR3aa: CASSQGLNTNEQFF

abundance: NA
d_gene: TRBD2
len: 15
j_gene: TRBJ2-3
v_gene: TRBV7-8
CDR3nt: TGTGCCAGCAGCTTGACGGCGGGGGTAACAGATACGCAGTATTTT
CDR3aa: CASSLTAGVTDTQYF

abundance: NA
d_gene: TRBD1
len: 15
j_gene: TRBJ1-1
v_gene: TRBV5-1
CDR3nt: TGCGCCAGCAGCCAGACAGGGGCGGCGGGAACTGAAGCTTTCTTT
CDR3aa: CASSQTGAAGTEAFF

abundance: once
d_gene: NA
len: 15
j_gene: TRBJ1-1
v_gene: TRBV5-1
CDR3nt: TGCGCCAGCAGCTTGTCCGGACCGACGAACACTGAAGCTTTCTTT
CDR3aa: CASSLSGPTNTEAFF

abundance: once
d_gene: TRBD2
len: 16
j_gene: TRBJ2-7
v_gene: TRBV5-3
CDR3nt: TGTGCCAGAAGCTTCCGACTAGCGGGGGGCTCCTACGAGCAGTACTTC
CDR3aa: CARSFRLAGGSYEQYF

abundance: NA
d_gene: NA
len: 13
j_gene: TRBJ1-4
v_gene: TRBV7-9
CDR3nt: TGTGCCGGCGCTGAGGGTACAGCGGAAAAACTGTTTTTT
CDR3aa: CAGAEGTAEKLFF

abundance: NA
d_gene: TRBD2
len: 13
j_gene: TRBJ2-7
v_gene: TRBV2
CDR3nt: TGTGCCAGCAGTGGATCTAGCGGCCACGAGCAGTACTTC
CDR3aa: CASSGSSGHEQYF

abundance: NA
d_gene: NA
len: 14
j_gene: TRBJ2-3
v_gene: TRBV7-8
CDR3nt: TGTGCCAGCAGCCCCGGGTGGGGCCCAGATACGCAGTATTTT
CDR3aa: CASSPGWGPDTQYF

abundance: NA
d_gene: NA
len: 13
j_gene: TRBJ2-5
v_gene: TRBV18
CDR3nt: TGTGCCAGCTCCTTGGGGCAGATGGAGACCCAGTACTTC
CDR3aa: CASSLGQMETQYF

abundance: NA
d_gene: NA
len: 14
j_gene: TRBJ1-1
v_gene: TRBV2
CDR3nt: TGTGCCAGCAGAGTCGGACGGCCGGGGTCTGAAGCTTTCTTT
CDR3aa: CASRVGRPGSEAFF

abundance: NA
d_gene: NA
len: 14
j_gene: TRBJ2-3
v_gene: TRBV4-2
CDR3nt: TGTGCCAGCAGCCACTCCGGGACTTCAGATACGCAGTATTTT
CDR3aa: CASSHSGTSDTQYF

abundance: NA
d_gene: TRBD1
len: 16
j_gene: TRBJ1-3
v_gene: TRBV18
CDR3nt: TGTGCCAGCTCACCACAATCGGGACAGGATGGAAACACCATATATTTT
CDR3aa: CASSPQSGQDGNTIYF

abundance: few
d_gene: NA
len: 14
j_gene: TRBJ1-1
v_gene: TRBV7-9
CDR3nt: TGTGCCAGCAGCCTCCGGACGGTGAACACTGAAGCTTTCTTT
CDR3aa: CASSLRTVNTEAFF

abundance: NA
d_gene: TRBD1
len: 17
j_gene: TRBJ2-2
v_gene: TRBV7-6
CDR3nt: TGTGCCAGCAGCACCGGGACAGGGTCACCTTCCACCGGGGAGCTGTTTTTT
CDR3aa: CASSTGTGSPSTGELFF

abundance: NA
d_gene: NA
len: 14
j_gene: TRBJ1-5
v_gene: TRBV7-6
CDR3nt: TGTGCCAGCAGCTTGACAGAAAACAATCAGCCCCAGCATTTT
CDR3aa: CASSLTENNQPQHF

abundance: NA
d_gene: TRBD2
len: 15
j_gene: TRBJ2-7
v_gene: TRBV5-4
CDR3nt: TGTGCCAGCAGCTCCATGAGCGGGGGATCCTACGAGCAGTACTTC
CDR3aa: CASSSMSGGSYEQYF

abundance: NA
d_gene: TRBD1
len: 19
j_gene: TRBJ1-1
v_gene: TRBV19
CDR3nt: TGTGCCAGTAGTATGGCAAAGAGAGGACAGGGCCGCAGCGGGACTGAAGCTTTCTTT
CDR3aa: CASSMAKRGQGRSGTEAFF

abundance: once
d_gene: NA
len: 12
j_gene: TRBJ2-5
v_gene: TRBV19
CDR3nt: TGTGCCAGTAGTGGCCCGACGGAGACCCAGTACTTC
CDR3aa: CASSGPTETQYF

abundance: NA
d_gene: NA
len: 12
j_gene: TRBJ2-1
v_gene: TRBV6-5
CDR3nt: TGTGCCAGCAACCTCCCGGGCAGTGAGCAGTTCTTC
CDR3aa: CASNLPGSEQFF

abundance: NA
d_gene: TRBD2
len: 15
j_gene: TRBJ2-1
v_gene: TRBV9
CDR3nt: TGTGCCAGCAGCGTAGGCGGGGGGGCTTACAATGAGCAGTTCTTC
CDR3aa: CASSVGGGAYNEQFF

abundance: NA
d_gene: TRBD1
len: 15
j_gene: TRBJ1-2
v_gene: TRBV2
CDR3nt: TGTGCCAGCAGTGTAACTCTTGGGACAGGGTCTGGCTACACCTTC
CDR3aa: CASSVTLGTGSGYTF

abundance: NA
d_gene: TRBD2
len: 14
j_gene: TRBJ2-1
v_gene: TRBV13
CDR3nt: TGTGCCAGCAGCCTAGCGGGGGGGCGTAGTGAGCAGTTCTTC
CDR3aa: CASSLAGGRSEQFF

abundance: NA
d_gene: NA
len: 15
j_gene: TRBJ1-1
v_gene: TRBV5-5
CDR3nt: TGTGCCAGCAGCTTGAGGTTCTACAGCTCCGCTGAAGCTTTCTTT
CDR3aa: CASSLRFYSSAEAFF

abundance: NA
d_gene: NA
len: 16
j_gene: TRBJ1-5
v_gene: TRBV7-3
CDR3nt: TGTGCCAGCAGCCGAAACGGGACCCGAAGGAGTCAGCCCCAGCATTTT
CDR3aa: CASSRNGTRRSQPQHF

abundance: once
d_gene: NA
len: 13
j_gene: TRBJ1-2
v_gene: TRBV6-5
CDR3nt: TGTGCCAGCAGTTACGGAGCACTTGATGGCTACACCTTC
CDR3aa: CASSYGALDGYTF

abundance: few
d_gene: TRBD1
len: 16
j_gene: TRBJ1-6
v_gene: TRBV6-5
CDR3nt: TGTGCCAGCAGGTACCTACAGGGACAGGGTAATTCACCCCTCCACTTT
CDR3aa: CASRYLQGQGNSPLHF

abundance: NA
d_gene: TRBD2
len: 16
j_gene: TRBJ2-3
v_gene: TRBV5-1
CDR3nt: TGCGCCAGCAGCTTTAGGAGCGGGACTAGCACAGATACGCAGTATTTT
CDR3aa: CASSFRSGTSTDTQYF

abundance: NA
d_gene: NA
len: 14
j_gene: TRBJ1-4
v_gene: TRBV9
CDR3nt: TGTGCCAGCAGCGCCCGTCCGGGGGGGGGCGAACTGTTTTTT
CDR3aa: CASSARPGGGELFF

abundance: NA
d_gene: NA
len: 15
j_gene: TRBJ1-3
v_gene: TRBV7-7
CDR3nt: TGTGCTAGCAGCTCTGACAGGTCCTCTGGAAACACCATATATTTT
CDR3aa: CASSSDRSSGNTIYF

abundance: NA
d_gene: TRBD1
len: 15
j_gene: TRBJ1-2
v_gene: TRBV4-2
CDR3nt: TGTGCCAGCAGCCAAGACGGACAGGGGAAATACGGCTACACCTTC
CDR3aa: CASSQDGQGKYGYTF

abundance: NA
d_gene: NA
len: 15
j_gene: TRBJ1-2
v_gene: TRBV13
CDR3nt: TGTGCCAGCAGCTTAGTCGGCAAAGAGAACTATGGCTACACCTTC
CDR3aa: CASSLVGKENYGYTF

abundance: NA
d_gene: NA
len: 15
j_gene: TRBJ1-1
v_gene: TRBV5-1
CDR3nt: TGCGCCAGCAGCCCAATTGGGGGAGTAAGCACTGAAGCTTTCTTT
CDR3aa: CASSPIGGVSTEAFF

abundance: NA
d_gene: TRBD2
len: 18
j_gene: TRBJ2-1
v_gene: TRBV6-1
CDR3nt: TGTGCCAGCAGTGCCACCCCCTCTCTAGCGGGGGGCGTCGATGAGCAGTTCTTC
CDR3aa: CASSATPSLAGGVDEQFF

abundance: NA
d_gene: TRBD2
len: 14
j_gene: TRBJ2-4
v_gene: TRBV2
CDR3nt: TGTGCCAGCAGTGACGGGAGGGCCAAAAACATTCAGTACTTC
CDR3aa: CASSDGRAKNIQYF

abundance: NA
d_gene: TRBD2
len: 16
j_gene: TRBJ2-7
v_gene: TRBV5-6
CDR3nt: TGTGCCAGCAGCATACGGACTAGCGGGGGATCCTACGAGCAGTACTTC
CDR3aa: CASSIRTSGGSYEQYF